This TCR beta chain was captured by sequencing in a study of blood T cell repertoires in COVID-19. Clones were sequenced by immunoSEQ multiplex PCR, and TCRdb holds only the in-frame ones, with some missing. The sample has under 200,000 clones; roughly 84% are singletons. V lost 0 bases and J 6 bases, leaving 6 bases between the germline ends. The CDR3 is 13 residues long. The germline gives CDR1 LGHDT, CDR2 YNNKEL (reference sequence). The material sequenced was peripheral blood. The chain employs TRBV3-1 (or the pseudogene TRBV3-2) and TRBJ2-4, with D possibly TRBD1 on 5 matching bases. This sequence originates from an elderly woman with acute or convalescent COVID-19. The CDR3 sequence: CASSQDRANIQYF. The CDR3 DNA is TGTGCCAGCAGCCAAGACAGGGCAAACATTCAGTACTTC.